One TCR beta chain is described in this entry. Its antigen remains unknown. The record originates from a study of cytomegalovirus exposure and HLA in healthy donors. PCR used 60 Vbeta primers and 13 Jbeta primers. Sequenced by immunoSEQ multiplex PCR; TCRdb stores in-frame clones only, minus some. The table lists around 100,000 clones, approximately 76% of them singletons, with 15% to 20% in the top ten. CDR3 length: 15 amino acids. The V gene's germline CDR1 is PRHDT and CDR2 FYEKMQ (reference sequence). Points from the study as a whole: Data from an earlier analysis indicated that most TCR beta V segments were productive either about 87% or about 30% of the time. In a later analysis, HLA-associated beta chains showed higher expansion and lower generation probabilities than comparable chains. Cytomegalovirus status, reportedly, was diagnosed with high specificity and sensitivity by the classifier. Cytomegalovirus-associated status was assigned to 164 TCR beta chains.

This clonotype was sampled from a woman aged 55 to 70 in good health and CMV-seropositive. The sequencing sample was made of PBMCs. The rearrangement uses TRBV13 and TRBJ2-5; 10 bases match TRBD1. With the DNA end fitting TRBJ2-7 better, the J assignment may be wrong. CDR3 in DNA: TGTGCCAGCAGCTCTCCGGGACAGGGGATGGGCGAGCAGTACTTC. Its protein is CASSSPGQGMGEQYF.